Below, 25 T cell receptor beta chains from the same sample are listed, as sequenced in a study of blood T cells in healthy people across ages. With a J-beta primer mix and a sample-barcoded 5' primer, a second PCR ran roughly 6 to 12 cycles. MiXCR was run by TCRdb on the 5' RACE reads, yielding one entry per CDR3 protein. The sample has approximately 320,000 distinct CDR3 sequences; roughly 29% are singletons. Source material: blood. All receptors come from a woman aged 70-85 years in good health.

V and J are TRBV11-2 and TRBJ2-7; possible D gene TRBD1, 6 bases. Trimming took 5 bases from V and 2 from J, leaving 16 bases between them. There are 15 residues in the CDR3. Germline V gives CDR1 SGHAT, CDR2 FQNNGV. The CDR3: CASSPARTVAYEQYF. CDR3 coding DNA: TGTGCCAGCAGCCCAGCAAGGACAGTTGCCTACGAGCAGTACTTC.

The chain employs TRBV6-6 and TRBJ2-5, with 11 bases that match TRBD1. Germline assignment: CDR1 MNHNY and CDR2 SVGAGI (reference sequence). The V and J ends lost 5 bases and 4 bases, in that order; junction bases with no gene match: 6. The CDR3 contains 15 residues. CDR3 nucleotides: TGTGCCAGCAGTAAGGACAGGGGGCGCGGAGAGACCCAGTACTTC. It yields the protein CASSKDRGRGETQYF.

The CDR3 loop is CASSLSGFANHNTGELFF. CDR3 nucleotide sequence: TGCGCCAGCAGCTTATCCGGGTTCGCTAACCATAACACCGGGGAGCTGTTTTTT. The rearrangement links TRBV5-1 to TRBJ2-2; D is uncertain. CDR1 is SGHRS, CDR2 YFSETQ, per germline. Trimming took 2 bases from V and 2 from J, leaving 19 bases between them. The CDR3 spans 18 residues.

This chain links TRBV18 with TRBJ2-7, with D tentatively TRBD1 (6 bases). The CDR3 totals 15 residues. The germline V gene encodes CDR1 KGHSH and CDR2 LQKENI. V was trimmed by 3 bases and J by 0 bases, leaving 12 bases between them. The CDR3 here is CASSPGASSSYEQYF. The CDR3 coding sequence is TGTGCCAGCTCACCGGGGGCCTCAAGCTCCTACGAGCAGTACTTC. The complete variable domain, with remaining parts taken from reference TRBV18 and TRBJ2-7, reads NAGVMQNPRHLVRRRGQEARLRCSPMKGHSHVYWYRQLPEEGLKFMVYLQKENIIDESGMPKERFSAEFPKEGPSILRIQQVVRGDSAAYFCASSPGASSSYEQYFGPGTRLTVT.

The chain links TRBV13 to TRBJ2-5; 13 positions agree with TRBD2. With the DNA end fitting TRBJ2-1 better, the J assignment may be wrong. CDR1 and CDR2 from the germline V gene are PRHDT and FYEKMQ (reference sequence). CDR3 size: 16 residues. CDR3 bases: TGTGCCAGCAGCTTAGGGGGACTAGCGGGGCGGAATGAGCAGTTCTTC. Translated, it gives CASSLGGLAGRNEQFF.

Worth noting for this clonotype: An end of the junction does not agree with germline; a read error may underlie this. The chain combines TRBV7-2 with TRBJ2-7; D may be TRBD2 (5 bases). The CDR3 covers 12 residues. Per the germline V gene, CDR1 is SGHTA and CDR2 is FQGNSA. In DNA, the CDR3 is TGTGCCAGCAGCCCGTCGAAAAATGAGCGGTTTTTC. This translates into CASSPSKNERFF.

The chain employs TRBV5-1 and TRBJ2-7; D unclear. The germline gives CDR1 SGHRS, CDR2 YFSETQ. The CDR3 length is 15 residues. V was trimmed by 1 base and J by 6 bases, leaving 17 bases between them. The CDR3 is CASSLYGQDQTEQYF. CDR3 nucleotide sequence: TGCGCCAGCAGCTTGTACGGTCAGGACCAGACCGAGCAGTACTTC.

The sample holds many counts of this clonotype. The CDR3 here is CASRGQGDETQYF. In DNA, the CDR3 is TGTGCCAGCAGAGGACAGGGTGATGAGACCCAGTACTTC. The chain links TRBV27 to TRBJ2-5, with 8 nucleotides matching TRBD1. Germline trimming cut 6 bases from V and 5 bases from J; bases unmatched to any gene: 5. CDR1 MNHEY and CDR2 SMNVEV come from the germline V gene (reference sequence). This CDR3 spans 13 amino acids.

This sequence joins TRBV19 and TRBJ2-1; D unclear. The V gene lost 3 bases and the J gene lost 0 bases, with 9 bases spanning the gap. Germline-derived CDR1 and CDR2 are LNHDA and SQIVND (reference sequence). The CDR3 covers 15 residues. CDR3 bases: TGTGCCAGTAGTATTGAACTGAACTCCTACAATGAGCAGTTCTTC. This codes for CASSIELNSYNEQFF.

The chain combines TRBV12-5 with TRBJ1-5, with 10 positions matching TRBD1. Germline assignment: CDR1 LGHNT and CDR2 FRNRAP. The CDR3 loop spans 16 amino acids. V was clipped by 6 bases and J by 9 bases; unmatched bases: 14. The CDR3 spells CASGPRGQGYIRPQHF. The CDR3 DNA reads as TGTGCTAGTGGCCCCCGGGGACAGGGGTACATAAGGCCCCAGCATTTT.

The sample holds a few counts of this clonotype. The rearrangement joins TRBV5-5 to TRBJ1-2, with D tentatively TRBD1 (6 bases). The CDR3 consists of 16 residues. V was shortened by 1 base and J by 1 base, with 14 bases between the two germline ends. Germline values: CDR1 SGHKS, CDR2 YYEKEE (reference sequence). CDR3 region: CASSLSSTGYNYGYTF. In DNA form, the CDR3 reads TGTGCCAGCAGCTTGAGCAGTACAGGGTATAACTATGGCTACACCTTC.

The gene calls are TRBV7-9 and TRBJ2-5; D unresolved. Germline lookup yields CDR1 SEHNR and CDR2 FQNEAQ (reference sequence). The CDR3 totals 13 residues. With 5 bases removed from V and 2 bases from J, the gap between germline ends came to 9 bases. CDR3 amino acids: CASSPPYQETQYF. CDR3 nucleotides: TGTGCCAGCAGCCCACCATATCAAGAGACCCAGTACTTC.

The chain carries TRBV18 and TRBJ2-1; the match to TRBD2 covers 14 bases. Trimming at V came to 3 bases and at J to 8 bases, leaving 3 bases not matched to a gene. The CDR3 has 15 amino acids. The germline V gene has CDR1 KGHSH and CDR2 LQKENI. Written as DNA, the CDR3 is TGTGCCAGCTCACCGGGGGGACTAGCGGGAGATGAGCAGTTCTTC. This sequence encodes CASSPGGLAGDEQFF.

This clonotype has more than one count but fewer than ten. This rearrangement joins TRBV14 to TRBJ2-3, with D unresolved. The CDR3 is 13 amino acids. V was clipped by 1 base and J by 5 bases, with 7 bases between them. Germline CDR1 and CDR2: SGHDN and FVKESK. The CDR3 loop reads CASSQAWGDTQYF. In nucleotides, the CDR3 is TGTGCCAGCAGCCAAGCCTGGGGAGATACGCAGTATTTT.

The chain has TRBV28 and TRBJ2-6, with a tentative D call TRBD2 (6 bases). Germline assignment: CDR1 MDHEN and CDR2 SYDVKM. The CDR3 has 16 residues. Between the trimmed V and J ends, which lost 6 bases and 0 bases, there was a span of 12 bases. The CDR3 DNA sequence: TGTGCCAGCAGGCCCGCGGGGAGCTCTGGGGCCAACGTCCTGACTTTC. It codes for CASRPAGSSGANVLTF.

In the case of this clonotype: Compared with germline, one end of the junction differs, possibly owing to a read error. Here the CDR3 reads CASSLGLYSSDNEQFF. The CDR3 DNA is TGTGCTAGCAGCTTAGGTTTGTATTCTAGCGACAATGAGCAGTTCTTC. The rearrangement uses TRBV7-7 and TRBJ2-1; D perhaps matches TRBD2 (6 bases). Per the germline V gene, CDR1 is SSHAT and CDR2 is FNYEAQ (reference sequence). CDR3 length: 16 residues.

This clonotype was seen a few times. The CDR3 sequence is CASSPGPGSYEQYF. CDR3 nucleotides: TGTGCCAGCAGCCCCGGGCCAGGGAGTTACGAGCAGTACTTC. This chain connects TRBV5-6 to TRBJ2-5; D may be TRBD1 or TRBD2 (5 bases each). The better agreement between TRBJ2-7 and the DNA end casts doubt on the J call. There are 14 residues in the CDR3. The germline V gene encodes CDR1 SGHDT and CDR2 YYEEEE.

This clonotype was seen only a few times. V and J are TRBV12-5 and TRBJ2-7; D is perhaps TRBD2 (6 bases). V lost 0 bases, J lost 2 bases, and 14 bases lay in between. The CDR3 loop spans 16 amino acids. CDR1 LGHNT and CDR2 FRNRAP come from the germline V gene. The CDR3 region has the DNA TGTGCTAGTGGTTTGGTTCCATCCGGGAGACCCTACGAGCAGTACTTC. It encodes CASGLVPSGRPYEQYF.

This clonotype was detected only a few times. The junction departs from the called germline gene at one end, perhaps through a read error. The chain carries TRBV28 and TRBJ2-7; TRBD1 agrees at 9 bases. Germline CDR1 is MDHEN and CDR2 is SYDVKM. The CDR3 consists of 13 residues. CDR3 region: CVSGDRARYEQYF. The CDR3 coding sequence is TGTGTCAGCGGGGACAGGGCAAGGTACGAGCAGTACTTC.

This clonotype was detected many times. This chain links TRBV7-2 with TRBJ2-1; D is unclear. V was clipped by 5 bases and J by 0 bases, with 14 bases between them. From germline, CDR1 is SGHTA and CDR2 FQGNSA. The length of the CDR3 is 16 residues. The CDR3 is CASSRRSPSSYNEQFF. Written as DNA, the CDR3 is TGTGCCAGCAGCCGCCGCTCTCCCAGCTCCTACAATGAGCAGTTCTTC. Full variable domain (missing parts from reference TRBV7-2 and TRBJ2-1): GAGVSQSPSNKVTEKGKDVELRCDPISGHTALYWYRQSLGQGLEFLIYFQGNSAPDKSGLPSDRFSAERTGGSVSTLTIQRTQQEDSAVYLCASSRRSPSSYNEQFFGPGTRLTVL.

The chain couples TRBV29-1 to TRBJ2-5, with 12 positions matching TRBD2. The better agreement between TRBJ2-1 and the DNA end casts doubt on the J call. Germline values: CDR1 SQVTM, CDR2 ANQGSEA. This CDR3 has 14 amino acids. DNA for the CDR3: TGCAGCGTGAGACTAGCGGGAGCTTACAATGAGCAGTTCTTC. Protein sequence: CSVRLAGAYNEQFF.

This clonotype has only a few counts. The genes are TRBV7-8 and TRBJ2-5; a possible D gene is TRBD2 (6 bases). V dropped 4 bases and J dropped 4 bases, with 19 bases sitting between them. This CDR3 is built from 16 residues. Germline-derived CDR1 and CDR2 are SGHVS and FQNEAQ. CDR3 sequence (DNA): TGTGCCAGCAGCTGGAGATCTAGCGCGTGGGGAGAGACCCAGTACTTC. Translated, it gives CASSWRSSAWGETQYF.

The V and J genes are TRBV29-1 and TRBJ1-1; no clear D gene. Trimming removed 7 bases from V and 0 bases from J, with 12 bases in between. Germline-derived CDR1 and CDR2 are SQVTM and ANQGSEA. The length of the CDR3 is 13 residues. The DNA for the CDR3 is TGCAGCGCACGAACTGGAATGAACACTGAAGCTTTCTTT. Translated: CSARTGMNTEAFF.

This clonotype was picked up a small number of times. The junction differs from germline at one of its ends, possibly a read error. The J gene is TRBJ2-5, the V gene TRBV20-1, with TRBD2 matching 10 bases. The germline gives CDR1 DFQATT, CDR2 SNEGSKA (reference sequence). CDR3 length equals 13 residues. The CDR3 sequence is CSARATGTSDKFF. The CDR3 region has the DNA TGCAGTGCTAGAGCGACCGGGACTAGCGATAAGTTCTTC.

This sequence joins TRBV5-1 and TRBJ2-1, with TRBD2 matching 12 bases. The trim removed 3 bases at V and 9 bases at J, leaving 7 bases unmatched. The V gene's germline CDR1 is SGHRS and CDR2 YFSETQ. The CDR3 spans 15 residues. CDR3 in DNA: TGCGCCAGCAGCTACAAGACTAGCGGGAGCGGTGAGCAGTTCTTC. Protein: CASSYKTSGSGEQFF.